Listed below are T cell receptor beta chains from one sample, sequenced in a study of T-cell memory formation after mild COVID-19. TCRdb passed the 5' RACE reads through MiXCR, listing each CDR3 protein once. The sample lists 500,000 to 650,000 distinct CDR3 sequences, approximately 21% occurring once. Sample: PBMCs or a T cell subset sorted from them (not recorded which). The receptors originated from an adult woman who had mild COVID-19 (a few samples of this study predate the infection). Cell type and time point are not known. The CDR3 runs from the conserved cysteine through the conserved F or W. D genes are given only for firm matches. Clone size appears in some rows only: once, few, many, or a class for an expanded clone.

16	few	-	TRBJ1-1	TRBV4-2	TGTGCCAGCAGCCAAGAGGCCCGGTACACGGGGACTGAAGCTTTCTTT	CASSQEARYTGTEAFF
15	-	-	TRBJ2-1	TRBV29-1	TGCAGCGCTCGACAGGCAACTTTCCTCTACAATGAGCAGTTCTTC	CSARQATFLYNEQFF
17	-	TRBD2	TRBJ2-3	TRBV7-2	TGTGCCAGCAGCTATAAACTAGCGGGGGGCCGGTGGGATACGCAGTATTTT	CASSYKLAGGRWDTQYF
14	few	TRBD2	TRBJ2-5	TRBV9	TGTGCCAGCAGCCCGAGGACTAGCGAGGAGACCCAGTACTTC	CASSPRTSEETQYF
13	-	-	TRBJ1-2	TRBV29-1	TGCAGCGTTGGGGCGGGCCTTAACTATGGCTACACCTTC	CSVGAGLNYGYTF
14	-	TRBD2	TRBJ2-7	TRBV20-1	TGCAGTGCTAGAGAGACTAGCGGGATCGGGGAGCAGTACTTC	CSARETSGIGEQYF
19	-	TRBD1	TRBJ1-2	TRBV5-1	TGCGCCAGCAGCCCTCATGAGCCGGGACAGGGGAGTTCAATCTATGGCTACACCTTC	CASSPHEPGQGSSIYGYTF
17	-	TRBD2	TRBJ2-6	TRBV6-2/TRBV6-3	TGTGCCAGCAGGCCGGGACTAGCGGGAACTGGGGCCAACGTCCTGACTTTC	CASRPGLAGTGANVLTF
16	-	TRBD1	TRBJ2-7	TRBV6-1	TGTGCCAGCATCCTAACTCCCGGGACAGGGGGGAGCGAGCAGTACTTC	CASILTPGTGGSEQYF
11	-	-	TRBJ2-1	TRBV4-2	TGTGCCAGCAGCCAAGGCACTGAGCAGTTCTTC	CASSQGTEQFF
16	-	-	TRBJ2-1	TRBV11-3	TGTGCCAGCAGCTCCCCCCCCGGACAGATTACAAGTGAGCAGTTCTTC	CASSSPPGQITSEQFF
13	-	-	TRBJ2-5	TRBV5-1	TGCGCCAGCAGCTCGGTACCCCAAGAGACCCAGTACTTC	CASSSVPQETQYF
14	few	-	TRBJ1-1	TRBV12-3/TRBV12-4	TGTGCCAGCAGTTTGAGTTCGGAGGGCACTGAAGCTTTCTTT	CASSLSSEGTEAFF
17	-	-	TRBJ2-3	TRBV29-1	TGCAGCGTTGAAGATGGAAAGGCTAGCCGAGCCACAGATACGCAGTATTTT	CSVEDGKASRATDTQYF
12	few	-	TRBJ2-3	TRBV2	TGTGCCAGCAGGGGGGGCTCAGATACGCAGTATTTT	CASRGGSDTQYF
15	few	-	TRBJ1-1	TRBV5-6	TGTGCCAGCAGTCTCGACCGTCCGGAGGACACTGAAGCTTTCTTT	CASSLDRPEDTEAFF
15	few	TRBD1	TRBJ2-1	TRBV9	TGTGCCAGCAGCGTAGAGGGACAGGGTATGACTGAGCAGTTCTTC	CASSVEGQGMTEQFF
16	few	TRBD1	TRBJ2-1	TRBV19	TGTGCCAGTAGTATAGTTGCGACAGGGGGTGAGGCTGAGCAGTTCTTC	CASSIVATGGEAEQFF
12	-	-	TRBJ1-2	TRBV12-3/TRBV12-4	TGTGCCAGCAGTGGGACTAACTATGGCTACACCTTC	CASSGTNYGYTF
15	few	TRBD1	TRBJ2-7	TRBV10-3	TGTGCCATCAGTGATGGGACAGAGAGCTCCTACGAGCAGTACTTC	CAISDGTESSYEQYF
13	-	-	TRBJ2-5	TRBV29-1	TGCAGCGTTACTACGGGGGTACAAGAGACCCAGTACTTC	CSVTTGVQETQYF
14	many	TRBD1	TRBJ2-2	TRBV12-3/TRBV12-4	TGTGCCAGCAGTCCCAGGACAGGGCCCGGGGAGCTGTTTTTT	CASSPRTGPGELFF
16	few	-	TRBJ2-1	TRBV20-1	TGCAGTGCTAGAGGGAGAGCCAAAGGTCCCTACAATGAGCAGTTCTTC	CSARGRAKGPYNEQFF
16	many	-	TRBJ2-1	TRBV29-1	TGCAGCGTTGAAGATGTCGCGGCACCGATCTACAATGAGCAGTTCTTC	CSVEDVAAPIYNEQFF
14	-	TRBD1	TRBJ1-5	TRBV2	TGTGCCAGCAGGCCGGGACAGGCGAATCAGCCCCAGCATTTT	CASRPGQANQPQHF
14	-	TRBD1	TRBJ1-1	TRBV7-9	TGTGCCAGCAGCTTAGAGGGACAGGGAATTGAAGCTTTCTTT	CASSLEGQGIEAFF
15	few	TRBD2	TRBJ2-2	TRBV2	TGTGCCAGCTTGTCTAGCGGGTCCGGCACCGGGGAGCTGTTTTTT	CASLSSGSGTGELFF
11	-	-	TRBJ2-7	TRBV29-1	TGCAGCGTTGAAGATGGGGACCGCCCGCACTTC	CSVEDGDRPHF